The following is a T cell receptor (beta chain) sequence with its context. Looked up from germline, CDR1 is SGHAT and CDR2 is FQNNGV. V was clipped by 5 bases and J by 8 bases; unmatched bases: 5. The CDR3 length is 13 residues. This entry is derived from a study of blood T cell repertoires in COVID-19. At the level of the study: Some COVID-19 samples were acute and others convalescent; all came from the United States, Italy and Spain.

The table came from immunoSEQ multiplex PCR; TCRdb's copy has only in-frame clones and leaves some out. The sample has some 110,000 clones, approximately 86% seen once. This sequence was found in a human donor in a cohort sampled during active COVID-19. The sequenced sample consisted of peripheral blood. The chain couples TRBV11-2 to TRBJ2-1; 8 bases line up with TRBD1. The CDR3 DNA follows: TGTGCCAGCAGCCGTCAGGGGGCCTATGAGCAGTTCTTC. Protein product: CASSRQGAYEQFF. Combining the CDR3 with reference TRBV11-2 and TRBJ2-1 gives the whole variable domain EAGVAQSPRYKIIEKRQSVAFWCNPISGHATLYWYQQILGQGPKLLIQFQNNGVVDDSQLPKDRFSAERLKGVDSTLKIQPAKLEDSAVYLCASSRQGAYEQFFGPGTRLTVL.